The source of this T cell receptor beta chain is a study of post-analysis software for immune sequencing data. Whole-study context: Both relapsing-remitting and secondary progressive multiple sclerosis featured among the disease courses, as did progressive-relapsing multiple sclerosis. The study's findings and limits: Comparison of patients with controls showed four or five TRBV segments more frequent in patients, TRBV5-6, TRBV5-1 and TRBV20-1 among them. The normalized Chao1 diversity of multiple sclerosis patients was significantly lower than that of controls.

The TCR beta cDNA libraries contained unique molecular identifiers. Input populations of roughly 1 to 11 million T cells gave rise to approximately 480,000 cDNA molecules. Via MiXCR, TCRdb re-called the PCR reads, giving one row per CDR3 protein. The sample records roughly 800,000 distinct CDR3 sequences, approximately 57% being singletons. The CDR3 runs 14 residues. The V gene's germline CDR1 is LGHDT and CDR2 YNNKEL (reference sequence). V was cut by 6 bases and J by 6 bases, with 18 bases left in between. As concerns this clonotype: Its antigen is not identified.

The TCR was taken from a girl aged 5 to 17 with multiple sclerosis. The specimen was blood. The V call is TRBV3-1, the J call TRBJ2-7, with D perhaps matching TRBD2 (5 bases). The CDR3 loop is CASSPSGQAGEQYF. In nucleotides, the CDR3 is TGTGCCAGCAGTCCCTCGGGCCAGGCGGGCGAGCAGTACTTC.